This T cell receptor (beta chain) was obtained from a study of T cell changes during pregnancy in multiple sclerosis. Method: immunoSEQ multiplex PCR; TCRdb's copy keeps in-frame clones and lacks some. The data hold roughly 80,000 clones, with around 93% observed a single time. CDR3 length: 14 amino acids. Germline CDR1 and CDR2: PRHDT and FYEKMQ (reference sequence). Trimming took 2 bases from V and 2 from J; bases not matched to a gene: 0. This clonotype originated in a female donor with multiple sclerosis, enrolled in a pregnancy study. The source was peripheral blood, collected in the second trimester of pregnancy. V usage is TRBV13 and J usage is TRBJ1-3, with 7 bases fitting TRBD1. The CDR3 region is CASSLTGAGNTIYF. The CDR3 DNA reads TGTGCCAGCAGCTTAACAGGGGCTGGAAACACCATATATTTT.